In its sample, the clone carrying this TCR beta chain was seen many times. Antigen: not known. Libraries of TCR beta came from quantitative 5'-RACE with molecular barcodes. TCRdb re-called the 5' RACE reads through MiXCR, storing one row per CDR3 protein. The table lists about 220,000 distinct CDR3 sequences, more than 5.5% of them singletons. This sample was included in a study of CD8 T cells in ankylosing spondylitis. The V gene end was trimmed by 4 bases and the J gene end by 3 bases; junction bases not matched to a gene: 5. Germline assignment: CDR1 SGHDT and CDR2 YYEEEE. CDR3 length: 14 residues. Whole-study findings and limits: Within peripheral blood, clones linked to disease were CD8+ and relatively rare. Ankylosing spondylitis blood appeared to carry a characteristic TCR beta motif of roughly eight highly homologous variants. Reports of some motif variants in reactive arthritis synovial fluid and blood predate this one. Disease-linked clones reportedly concentrated significantly in matched ankylosing spondylitis synovial fluid.

The sample comprised blood, either unsorted or a sorted T cell fraction (not recorded which). The receptor was isolated from a male donor with ankylosing spondylitis. The J gene is TRBJ2-7, the V gene TRBV5-6, with 9 bases lining up with TRBD1. The CDR3 is CASSGRDRVYEQYF. The CDR3, as DNA: TGTGCCAGCAGCGGCCGGGACAGGGTCTACGAGCAGTACTTC.